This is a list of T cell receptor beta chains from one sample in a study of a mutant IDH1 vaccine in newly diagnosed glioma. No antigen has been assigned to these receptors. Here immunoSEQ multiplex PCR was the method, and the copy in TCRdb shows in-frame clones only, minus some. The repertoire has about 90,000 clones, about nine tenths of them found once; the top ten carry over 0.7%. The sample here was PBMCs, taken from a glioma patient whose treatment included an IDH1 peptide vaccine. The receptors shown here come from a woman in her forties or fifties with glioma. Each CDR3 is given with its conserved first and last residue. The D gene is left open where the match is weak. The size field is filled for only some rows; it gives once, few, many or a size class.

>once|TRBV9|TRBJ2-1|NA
CASSLDSYNEQFF
TGTGCCAGCAGCCTGGACTCCTACAATGAGCAGTTCTTC
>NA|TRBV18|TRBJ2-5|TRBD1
CASSPLGGSETQYF
TGTGCCAGCTCACCTTTAGGGGGCTCAGAGACCCAGTACTTC
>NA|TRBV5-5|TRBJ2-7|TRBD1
CASSPGQGPFYEQYF
TGTGCCAGCAGCCCCGGACAGGGCCCGTTCTACGAGCAGTACTTC
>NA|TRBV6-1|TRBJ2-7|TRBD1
CASNPDRTGGYEQYF
TGTGCCAGCAACCCAGACCGGACAGGGGGCTACGAGCAGTACTTC
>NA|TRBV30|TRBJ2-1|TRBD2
CAWSSAEGGEGEQFF
TGTGCCTGGAGTTCGGCAGAGGGAGGGGAGGGTGAGCAGTTCTTC
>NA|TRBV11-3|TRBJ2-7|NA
CASSGRGGEQYF
TGTGCCAGCAGCGGTAGGGGGGGCGAGCAGTACTTC
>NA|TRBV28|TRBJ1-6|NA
CASLPPDYNSPLHF
TGTGCCAGCCTTCCCCCGGACTATAATTCACCCCTCCACTTT
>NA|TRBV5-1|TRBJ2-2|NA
CASSFSSVQNTGELFF
TGCGCCAGCAGCTTCTCCTCGGTGCAAAACACCGGGGAGCTGTTTTTT
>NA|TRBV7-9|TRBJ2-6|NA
CASSPETVLPGANVLTF
TGTGCCAGCAGCCCTGAGACAGTTCTTCCTGGGGCCAACGTCCTGACTTTC
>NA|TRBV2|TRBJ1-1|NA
CASHRALETEAFF
TGTGCCAGCCATCGGGCTTTGGAGACTGAAGCTTTCTTT
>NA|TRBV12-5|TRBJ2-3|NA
CASGLRAGGDTQYF
TGTGCTAGTGGTTTGCGGGCTGGGGGAGATACGCAGTATTTT
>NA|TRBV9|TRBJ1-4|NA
CASSVANSLNEKLFF
TGTGCCAGCAGCGTAGCGAACAGCTTAAATGAAAAACTGTTTTTT
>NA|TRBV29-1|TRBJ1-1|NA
CSADPQTPPTEAFF
TGCAGCGCCGACCCTCAGACTCCCCCCACTGAAGCTTTCTTT
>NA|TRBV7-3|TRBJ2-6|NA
CASSLKGPGANVLTF
TGTGCCAGCAGCTTAAAAGGCCCTGGGGCCAACGTCCTGACTTTC
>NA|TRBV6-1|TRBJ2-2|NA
CASSEGGREELFF
TGTGCCAGCAGTGAGGGAGGAAGGGAGGAGCTGTTTTTT
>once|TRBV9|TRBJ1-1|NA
CASSVGQLNTEAFF
TGTGCCAGCAGCGTAGGACAGTTGAACACTGAAGCTTTCTTT
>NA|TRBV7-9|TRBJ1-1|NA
CASSTLPRAGGEAFF
TGTGCCAGCAGCACCCTGCCAAGGGCGGGGGGTGAAGCTTTCTTT
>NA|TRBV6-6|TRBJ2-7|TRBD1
CASSSGTVFSEQYF
TGTGCCAGCAGTTCCGGGACAGTATTCTCCGAGCAGTACTTC
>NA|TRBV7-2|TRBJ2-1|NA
CASSLEGTLSYNEQFF
TGTGCCAGCAGCTTAGAGGGGACTCTCTCCTACAATGAGCAGTTCTTC
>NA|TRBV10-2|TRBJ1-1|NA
CASSVQLNTEAFF
TGCGCCAGCAGTGTTCAGCTGAACACTGAAGCTTTCTTT
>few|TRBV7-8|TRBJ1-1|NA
CASSLPADTNTEAFF
TGTGCCAGCAGCTTACCTGCCGACACTAACACTGAAGCTTTCTTT
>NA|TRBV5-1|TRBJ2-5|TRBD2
CASSSARAGGQETQYF
TGCGCCAGCAGCTCGGCCCGGGCGGGGGGCCAAGAGACCCAGTACTTC
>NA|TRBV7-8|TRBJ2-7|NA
CASSPRGGITGEQYF
TGTGCCAGCAGCCCCCGCGGAGGGATTACGGGAGAGCAGTACTTC
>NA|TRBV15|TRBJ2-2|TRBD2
CATSSGWTSGHTGELFF
TGTGCCACCAGCAGTGGGTGGACTAGCGGCCACACCGGGGAGCTGTTTTTT
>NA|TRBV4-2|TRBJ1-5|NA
CASSQGIGSNQPQHF
TGTGCCAGCAGCCAAGGAATAGGAAGCAATCAGCCCCAGCATTTT
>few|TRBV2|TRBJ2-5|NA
CASSRLLQETQYF
TGTGCCAGCAGTCGGCTACTTCAAGAGACCCAGTACTTC
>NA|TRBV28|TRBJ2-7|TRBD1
CASSRPRGRGLEQYF
TGTGCCAGCAGCCGTCCCAGGGGCAGGGGGCTCGAGCAGTACTTC